The 10 T cell receptor beta chains presented below share a single source sample, sequenced in a study of human T cells and chemical hapten exposure (TCRdb year 2021). Library preparation was by RACE. The reads were generated on a NextSeq 500. In TCRdb, the public reads were trimmed at Q25 with fastp and aligned with MiXCR, with productive beta chains retained. Rows are combined by CDR3 protein, so each entry shows the most common genes and DNA. This sample has tens of thousands of distinct CDR3 sequences in its table, and about 10% of those were observed once. Together, the top ten hold under 2.5% of the sample. The sample's time point, from its label and the paper: patch test 2, 6 weeks after DPC sensitization. The sample's treatment or condition label, decoded: therapeutic diphenylcyclopropenone sensitization with weekly scalp DPC. The material was whole blood, obtained in connection with sensitization to the hapten diphenylcyclopropenone (DPC). The receptors derive from a man aged 35-49 years with alopecia areata. Some clones in this sample may be carry-over from other donors' samples.

The V call is TRBV27, the J call TRBJ1-4; D call uncertain. The V end was cut by 7 bases, the J end by 6 bases, with 12 bases between. The CDR3 loop spans 13 amino acids. CDR1 MNHEY and CDR2 SMNVEV come from the germline V gene (reference sequence). CDR3 sequence reads: CASKRQVDEKLFF. For the CDR3, the DNA is TGTGCCAGCAAACGCCAGGTCGATGAAAAACTGTTTTTT.

This clonotype was detected ten times or more. This chain joins TRBV12-3 or TRBV12-4 and TRBJ1-4; D gene ambiguous. The CDR3 runs 11 residues. Trimming took off 8 bases at V and 8 bases at J, with 9 bases between the two ends. The CDR3 region has the DNA TGTGCCAGCGGTAGACCGGAAAAACTGTTTTTT. This sequence encodes CASGRPEKLFF.

The rearrangement joins TRBV6-6 to TRBJ1-5; D not certain. In germline, CDR1 is MNHNY, CDR2 SVGAGI (reference sequence). V was shortened by 8 bases and J by 0 bases, with 17 bases between the two germline ends. The CDR3 contains 16 residues. The CDR3, as DNA: TGTGCCAGCCGACCGTCCCCGACTGTTAGCAATCAGCCCCAGCATTTT. Translation: CASRPSPTVSNQPQHF.

At least ten counts were recorded for this clonotype. V is TRBV11-2 and J is TRBJ1-2; TRBD1 matches at 10 bases. CDR1 SGHAT and CDR2 FQNNGV come from the germline V gene. The CDR3 consists of 15 residues. The ends lost 1 base at V and 3 bases at J; junction bases unmatched: 2. The CDR3 DNA sequence: TGTGCCAGCAGCTTAGGACAGGGGGCCGACTATGGCTACACCTTC. Protein product: CASSLGQGADYGYTF.

A few counts support this clonotype. The rearrangement uses TRBV19 and TRBJ2-7; TRBD2 might be the D (5 bases). Germline assignment: CDR1 LNHDA and CDR2 SQIVND (reference sequence). This CDR3 region has 13 residues. V shed 4 bases and J shed 3 bases, with 10 bases lying between them. The CDR3, as DNA: TGTGCCAGTAGTACCCAGGCGGGCTACGAGCAGTACGTC. As protein: CASSTQAGYEQYV.

The chain combines TRBV24-1 with TRBJ2-2, with TRBD1 identical over 7 bases. This CDR3 comprises 13 residues. After removal of 6 bases from V and 4 bases from J, the junction contained 1 base not matched to a gene. The germline V gene encodes CDR1 KGHDR and CDR2 SFDVKD. The CDR3 nucleotides are TGTGCCACCAGTTGGGACAGCACCGGGGAGCTGTTTTTT. Its translation: CATSWDSTGELFF.

The chain employs TRBV2 and TRBJ2-5, with D possibly called TRBD1 or TRBD2 (5 bases each). The CDR3 loop spans 16 amino acids. Trimming removed 3 bases at V and 4 bases at J, with 18 bases between. Germline CDR1 and CDR2: SNHLY and FYNNEI. The DNA of the CDR3 is TGTGCCAGCAGTGACGGGGCAGCGTTCCTGGTAGAGACCCAGTACTTC. This encodes CASSDGAAFLVETQYF.

V gene TRBV28 combines with J gene TRBJ2-3, with 14 bases identical to TRBD2. Trimming removed 3 bases from V and 4 bases from J; junction bases left unmatched: 9. The CDR3 sequence is 18 residues long. From germline, CDR1 is MDHEN and CDR2 SYDVKM. CDR3 in DNA: TGTGCCAGCAGTTTCCCTTTGGGACTAGCGGGAGCCGCAGATACGCAGTATTTT. Translation: CASSFPLGLAGAADTQYF.

This chain connects TRBV10-3 to TRBJ2-3; TRBD2 aligns across 9 bases. The germline CDR1 and CDR2 sequences are ENHRY and SYGVKD. Losses at the gene ends were 6 bases for V and 1 base for J; bases not matched to a gene: 14. This CDR3 has 18 residues. The CDR3 sequence: CAISDGASGNAGTDTQYF. CDR3 nucleotide sequence: TGTGCCATCAGCGACGGGGCTAGCGGGAATGCGGGCACAGATACGCAGTATTTT.

This clonotype came up a few times. V gene TRBV12-3 or TRBV12-4 combines with J gene TRBJ2-2; 8 positions match TRBD2. The CDR3 length is 16 residues. The V and J ends lost 7 bases and 4 bases, in that order; junction bases with no gene match: 11. The chain's CDR3 is CASNPNGLAGTGELFF. The CDR3 nucleotides read TGTGCCAGCAACCCAAACGGGCTAGCGGGCACCGGGGAGCTGTTTTTT.